The rows below give T cell receptor beta chains drawn from one sample of a study of blood T cells in healthy people across ages. TCRdb ran MiXCR on the 5' RACE reads and lists one entry per CDR3 protein. In the table there are roughly 800,000 distinct CDR3 sequences, 20% to 30% of which are singletons. This sample also belongs to another study, concerning T cells of mothers and their children.

Sequenced sample: blood. The receptor source for this set is a boy aged 10-17 years in good health. Each CDR3 is given without its conserved first and last residue.

V	CDR3
TRBV7-9	ASSLQVEHEADTQY
TRBV14	ASSQAKGREYQETQY
TRBV4-2	ASSQDGRESSGANVLT
TRBV7-2	ASSPGTELQETQY
TRBV2	ASSEDPGRIVGETQY
TRBV5-1	ASSLAGTGGQNIQY
TRBV7-2	AGGREVGNTIY
TRBV20-1	SARDSASGGSTYNEQF
TRBV6-6	ASSAVGSGTDTQY
TRBV3-1	ASSQAGGKETQY
TRBV20-1	SASLDRGGSPLH
TRBV28	ASSVSGRIYEQY
TRBV7-6	ASSSSRDRSFHEQY
TRBV20-1	SARDRPYNEQF
TRBV6-5	ASSSAGIVLNEQF
TRBV9	ASSVGGLGNQPQH
TRBV9	ASSVGRQGAFNYGYT
TRBV11-1	ASSLALGLAGGRSSYNEQF
TRBV28	ASSLTGHQETQY
TRBV29-1	SAEGGETQETQY
TRBV6-2/TRBV6-3	ASRDVSHEQY
TRBV12-3/TRBV12-4	ASSDYGGELGEQY
TRBV29-1	SAQTATPYEQY
TRBV5-1	ASSLRDREVSF
TRBV29-1	SGMTSGKNIQY
TRBV7-2	ASSLDSSFYNEQF
TRBV7-2	ASSLAQGSGANVLT
TRBV6-6	ASSYVGDTSQG
TRBV14	ASSLTPDSYYNEQF
TRBV12-3/TRBV12-4	ASSFSGPAYEQY
TRBV20-1	SVRLAGTYEQY
TRBV20-1	SARGDPTDTQY
TRBV9	ASSVAGGFYEQY
TRBV12-3/TRBV12-4	ASSPRLAETQY
TRBV29-1	SGSPEGAGEQY
TRBV19	ASSGGRREQF
TRBV29-1	SAEGGGSYEQY
TRBV4-1	ASGHSRYYEQY